This T cell receptor beta chain was obtained from a study of blood T cell repertoires in COVID-19. For the study at large: Sources were T cells, B-cell-depleted T cells, or PBMCs; the material itself was cDNA or gDNA.

The ends were cut back, 2 bases at V and 7 bases at J, with 14 bases in the middle. Germline values: CDR1 KGHSH, CDR2 LQKENI. The CDR3 length is 15 residues. As originally analysed: Amplification of reference gene primers was used by the study to estimate nucleated cell counts. Data came from immunoSEQ multiplex PCR; TCRdb stores just in-frame clones and leaves some out. V and J calls and clone size are copied from that table; D and trimming were computed from the DNA. The sample lists a few hundred thousand clones, just over 85% occurring once. This clonotype was obtained from a woman aged 40 to 49 with acute COVID-19. Sequencing was performed on PBMCs or T cells enriched from blood (not recorded which). V is TRBV18 and J is TRBJ2-2; no clear D gene. The CDR3: CASSPKISTGGELFF. The CDR3 DNA reads TGTGCCAGCTCACCAAAAATTAGCACCGGCGGGGAGCTGTTTTTT.